This TCR beta chain is from a study of cytomegalovirus exposure and HLA in healthy donors. Regarding the study as a whole: In vitro, a few CMV-associated chains proved specific for CMV antigens. For most TCR sequences rarity was the rule, although some public TCRs occurred in many donors. Per published reports, the classifier diagnosed cytomegalovirus status with high specificity and sensitivity.

This clone turned up a few times. Its antigen is unidentified. The assay was immunoSEQ multiplex PCR, and TCRdb's table has in-frame clones only and misses some. The sample consists of roughly 150,000 clones, more than 75% of them appearing once. CDR1 and CDR2 (germline): SGHVS, FNYEAQ. CDR3 length: 14 residues. V dropped 3 bases and J dropped 6; count of bases not matched to a gene: 3. Sequencing was performed on PBMCs. The clonotype originates from a man aged 18 to 30 in good health and CMV-seropositive. The chain employs TRBV7-6 and TRBJ2-7; 12 positions match TRBD2. In DNA, the CDR3 is TGTGCCAGCAGCTTGCTAGCGGGAGGGGGCGAGCAGTACTTC. This sequence encodes CASSLLAGGGEQYF.